This TCR beta chain was identified during a study of identical twins. The CDR3 spans 17 residues. Germline trimming cut 5 bases from V and 1 base from J; bases unmatched to any gene: 9. Germline CDR1 is MNHNS and CDR2 is SASEGT. Study-level findings and limits: There was more out-of-frame TCR alpha sharing in monozygotic twins than models estimated.

Note on this clonotype: Its specificity is not known.

TCRdb independently ran MiXCR on the 5' RACE reads; one entry per CDR3 protein. The sample lists 1.5 million or so distinct CDR3 sequences; roughly 35% were seen once. The sample consisted of cord blood. The chain combines TRBV6-1 with TRBJ2-4; 9 bases map to TRBD2. This TCR came from a newborn girl in good health. The CDR3 reads CASSPQPSGRAKNIQYF. The CDR3 DNA reads as TGTGCCAGCAGTCCACAACCCAGCGGGAGGGCCAAAAACATTCAGTACTTC.